Listed below are T cell receptor beta chains from one sample, sequenced in a study of regulatory T cells in long-lasting Graves disease. TCRdb reprocessed the multiplex PCR reads via MiXCR and lists one record per CDR3 protein. This sample has roughly 500,000 distinct CDR3 sequences, with 12% found just once. Separately, the same data were catalogued under a study of T cells in Graves' hyperthyroidism and ophthalmopathy.

The sequenced sample was peripheral blood mononuclear cells (PBMCs), obtained at new diagnosis, from a patient treated with antithyroid drugs. Source of these receptors: a woman in her thirties with Graves disease. Each CDR3 is given with its conserved first and last residue. The order of the fields is V gene, J gene, D gene, clone size, CDR3 protein, CDR3 DNA. D genes are given only for firm matches. Rows give clone size only sometimes, using once, few, many, or a class for an expanded clone.

v_gene: TRBV12-5; j_gene: TRBJ2-5; d_gene: -; abundance: many; CDR3aa: CAGLPFMKYQETQYF; CDR3nt: TGTGCTGGGCTACCGTTTATGAAATATCAAGAGACCCAGTACTTC
v_gene: TRBV10-1; j_gene: TRBJ2-2; d_gene: TRBD1; abundance: few; CDR3aa: CASSRATGTTGELFF; CDR3nt: TGCGCCAGCAGTCGGGCGACAGGGACCACCGGGGAGCTGTTTTTT
v_gene: TRBV6-5; j_gene: TRBJ2-1; d_gene: -; abundance: many; CDR3aa: CASSYGTNEQFF; CDR3nt: TGTGCCAGCAGTTACGGTACGAATGAGCAGTTCTTC
v_gene: TRBV12-5; j_gene: TRBJ2-3; d_gene: -; abundance: many; CDR3aa: CASGLGTSPYTDTQYF; CDR3nt: TGTGCTAGTGGTTTGGGTACTAGCCCCTACACAGATACGCAGTATTTT
v_gene: TRBV12-3/TRBV12-4; j_gene: TRBJ1-5; d_gene: TRBD1; abundance: few; CDR3aa: CASSLRETGGDDSNQPQHF; CDR3nt: TGTGCCAGCAGTTTAAGAGAGACAGGGGGGGACGATAGCAATCAGCCCCAGCATTTT
v_gene: TRBV7-2; j_gene: TRBJ2-1; d_gene: -; abundance: many; CDR3aa: CASTWRGHNEQFF; CDR3nt: TGTGCCAGCACCTGGCGGGGTCACAATGAGCAGTTCTTC
v_gene: TRBV2; j_gene: TRBJ1-5; d_gene: -; abundance: many; CDR3aa: CASSDTTQPQHF; CDR3nt: TGTGCCAGCAGTGATACGACTCAGCCCCAGCATTTT
v_gene: TRBV7-8; j_gene: TRBJ2-1; d_gene: TRBD2; abundance: many; CDR3aa: CASRRGTSGFGEQFF; CDR3nt: TGTGCCAGCAGACGTGGGACTAGCGGTTTTGGTGAGCAGTTCTTC
v_gene: TRBV12-3/TRBV12-4; j_gene: TRBJ2-5; d_gene: -; abundance: many; CDR3aa: CASSFFPLLTRGETQYF; CDR3nt: TGTGCCAGCAGTTTTTTTCCCCTGCTTACTAGGGGAGAGACCCAGTACTTC
v_gene: TRBV20-1; j_gene: TRBJ2-7; d_gene: TRBD2; abundance: many; CDR3aa: CSAQAGAAGEQYF; CDR3nt: TGCAGTGCACAAGCGGGAGCGGCCGGCGAGCAGTACTTC
v_gene: TRBV7-3; j_gene: TRBJ2-5; d_gene: -; abundance: -; CDR3aa: CASSKLVVETQYF; CDR3nt: TGTGCCAGCAGCAAACTAGTGGTCGAGACCCAGTACTTC
v_gene: TRBV11-2; j_gene: TRBJ2-7; d_gene: -; abundance: many; CDR3aa: CASSDIDVTYEQYF; CDR3nt: TGTGCCAGCAGCGATATCGACGTAACCTACGAGCAGTACTTC
v_gene: TRBV5-1; j_gene: TRBJ2-1; d_gene: TRBD1; abundance: many; CDR3aa: CASSLVGQRYNEQFF; CDR3nt: TGCGCCAGCAGCTTGGTGGGACAGAGATACAATGAGCAGTTCTTC
v_gene: TRBV15; j_gene: TRBJ2-3; d_gene: -; abundance: many; CDR3aa: CATSTSPPSTDTQYF; CDR3nt: TGTGCCACCAGCACCTCCCCCCCTAGCACAGATACGCAGTATTTT